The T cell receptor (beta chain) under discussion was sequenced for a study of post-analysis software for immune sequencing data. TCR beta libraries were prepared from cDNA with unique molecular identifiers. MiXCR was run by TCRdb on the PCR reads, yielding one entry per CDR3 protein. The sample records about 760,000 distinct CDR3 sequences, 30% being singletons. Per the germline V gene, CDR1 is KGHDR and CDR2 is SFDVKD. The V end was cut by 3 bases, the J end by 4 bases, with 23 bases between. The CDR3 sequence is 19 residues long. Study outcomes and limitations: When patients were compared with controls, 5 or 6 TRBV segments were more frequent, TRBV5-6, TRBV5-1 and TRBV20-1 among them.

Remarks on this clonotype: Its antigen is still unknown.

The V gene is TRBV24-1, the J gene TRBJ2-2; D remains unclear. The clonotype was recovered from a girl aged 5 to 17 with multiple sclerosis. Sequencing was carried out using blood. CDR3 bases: TGTGCCACCAGTGATGTCTGGGGTTCAGCTGGTCGATCCACCGGGGAGCTGTTTTTT. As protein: CATSDVWGSAGRSTGELFF.